The 31 T cell receptor beta chains below were found in one sample sequenced in a study of metastatic and nonmetastatic thyroid tumors. Through MiXCR, TCRdb re-clonotyped the PCR reads. The data show some 55,000 clones, 25% to 35% seen once. Before thyroid surgery, none of the patients had received any treatment. What was sequenced was blood. The receptors were sampled from a female donor with papillary thyroid cancer or a benign thyroid nodule (not recorded which). Some clones in this sample may be carry-over from other donors' samples.

The chain recombines TRBV27 with TRBJ2-2; 7 bases fit TRBD1. The CDR3 covers 14 residues. The V gene's germline CDR1 is MNHEY and CDR2 SMNVEV (reference sequence). The V and J ends lost 3 bases and 5 bases, in that order; junction bases with no gene match: 3. CDR3 DNA: TGTGCCAGCAGTTTGTCCAGGGGGACCGGGGAGCTGTTTTTT. This gives the protein CASSLSRGTGELFF.

Ten or more counts support this clone. The rearrangement joins TRBV3-1 to TRBJ1-4; D is perhaps TRBD1 (6 bases). Germline V gene data show CDR1 as LGHDT and CDR2 as YNNKEL (reference sequence). V lost 4 bases, J lost 5 bases, and 14 bases lay in between. The CDR3 is made up of 15 amino acids. The CDR3 protein is CASSLRTRGNEKLFF. CDR3 in DNA: TGTGCCAGCAGCCTCCGGACAAGGGGGAATGAAAAACTGTTTTTT.

This clone was detected a few times. The V call is TRBV6-1, the J call TRBJ1-2; D is perhaps TRBD1 (5 bases). V was shortened by 2 bases and J by 8 bases, with 12 bases between the two germline ends. This CDR3 is built from 13 residues. The germline V gene encodes CDR1 MNHNS and CDR2 SASEGT. The CDR3, as DNA: TGTGCCAGCAGTGAAAATGGGGGATCCGGCTACACCTTC. The encoded protein is CASSENGGSGYTF.

The J gene is TRBJ2-7, the V gene TRBV27; TRBD2 agrees at 7 bases. Germline assignment: CDR1 MNHEY and CDR2 SMNVEV (reference sequence). The CDR3 has 15 amino acids. The V and J ends lost 6 bases and 2 bases, in that order; junction bases with no gene match: 10. CDR3: CASSGEGTITYEQYF. The CDR3 DNA sequence: TGTGCCAGCAGCGGGGAAGGGACTATCACCTACGAGCAGTACTTC.

The DNA of the CDR3 is TGTGCCAGCAGTTGGGACAGGGGCTATGGCTACACCTTC. This codes for CASSWDRGYGYTF. The chain links TRBV27 to TRBJ1-2; the match to TRBD1 covers 10 bases. Germline V gene lookup returns CDR1 MNHEY and CDR2 SMNVEV (reference sequence). The CDR3 has 13 amino acids. V was clipped by 4 bases and J by 4 bases; unmatched bases: 0.

Many counts were recorded for this clone. The genes are TRBV2 and TRBJ1-5; the D is unclear. Germline V lookup: CDR1 SNHLY, CDR2 FYNNEI. Trimming shortened V by 2 bases and J by 5 bases, and 7 bases separated the two germline ends. The length of the CDR3 is 13 residues. The CDR3 protein is CASSESSHQPQHF. CDR3 nucleotides: TGTGCCAGCAGTGAATCATCCCATCAGCCCCAGCATTTT. Supplemented by reference TRBV2 and TRBJ1-5, the full variable domain reads EPEVTQTPSHQVTQMGQEVILRCVPISNHLYFYWYRQILGQKVEFLVSFYNNEISEKSEIFDDQFSVERPDGSNFTLKIRSTKLEDSAMYFCASSESSHQPQHFGDGTRLSIL.

This clone was counted a few times. The V gene is TRBV7-2, the J gene TRBJ1-6; D unresolved. Per germline, CDR1 SGHTA and CDR2 FQGNSA. With 6 bases removed from V and 7 bases from J, the gap between germline ends came to 16 bases. This CDR3 region has 15 residues. The CDR3 bases are TGTGCCAGCAGTCACCCAATAGCAGGAAATTCACCCCTCCACTTT. Protein: CASSHPIAGNSPLHF. The variable domain in full, completed from reference TRBV7-2 and TRBJ1-6, reads GAGVSQSPSNKVTEKGKDVELRCDPISGHTALYWYRQSLGQGLEFLIYFQGNSAPDKSGLPSDRFSAERTGGSVSTLTIQRTQQEDSAVYLCASSHPIAGNSPLHFGNGTRLTVT.

This clone was found a few times. V gene TRBV6-1 combines with J gene TRBJ2-7; D is unresolved. The CDR3 covers 14 residues. CDR1 is MNHNS and CDR2 is SASEGT in the germline V gene. Trimming removed 6 bases at V and 0 bases at J, with 12 bases between. The CDR3 loop is CASRLTLPSYEQYF. In DNA, the CDR3 is TGTGCCAGCAGATTGACACTACCCTCCTACGAGCAGTACTTC.

The chain has TRBV7-8 and TRBJ1-1; tentatively, D is TRBD1 (6 bases). Germline CDR1 is SGHVS and CDR2 is FQNEAQ. CDR3 size: 16 residues. Trimming took off 3 bases at V and 4 bases at J, with 18 bases between the two ends. CDR3 sequence reads: CASSFSPGERGTEAFF. The DNA for the CDR3 is TGTGCCAGCAGCTTTTCCCCAGGGGAGCGCGGCACTGAAGCTTTCTTT. Looking up the rest from reference TRBV7-8 and TRBJ1-1 gives the full variable domain: GAGVSQSPRYKVAKRGQDVALRCDPISGHVSLFWYQQALGQGPEFLTYFQNEAQLDKSGLPSDRFFAERPEGSVSTLKIQRTQQEDSAVYLCASSFSPGERGTEAFFGQGTRLTVV.

This clone was seen only a few times. This rearrangement joins TRBV28 to TRBJ2-7; 14 bases match TRBD2. This CDR3 comprises 16 residues. V lost 8 bases and J lost 2; bases outside the gene matches: 8. Germline CDR1 reads MDHEN; CDR2 reads SYDVKM. For the CDR3, the DNA is TGTGCCAGCCTGGGGACTAGCGGGAGTACCCCCTACGAGCAGTACTTC. It translates to CASLGTSGSTPYEQYF. Full variable domain (rest looked up from reference TRBV28 and TRBJ2-7): DVKVTQSSRYLVKRTGEKVFLECVQDMDHENMFWYRQDPGLGLRLIYFSYDVKMKEKGDIPEGYSVSREKKERFSLILESASTNQTSMYLCASLGTSGSTPYEQYFGPGTRLTVT.

This clone was detected only a few times. V and J are TRBV6-1 and TRBJ1-1; D gene ambiguous. This CDR3 is built from 16 residues. The V end was cut by 2 bases, the J end by 0 bases, with 13 bases between. Germline V gives CDR1 MNHNS, CDR2 SASEGT. The CDR3 loop is CASSELFGQVNTEAFF. CDR3 nucleotide sequence: TGTGCCAGCAGTGAATTATTTGGGCAGGTGAACACTGAAGCTTTCTTT.

This clone was observed a single time. Within the sample, other DNA sequences also encode this same CDR3. This rearrangement joins TRBV20-1 to TRBJ1-2; TRBD1 matches 8 bases. This CDR3 region has 14 residues. With V trimmed by 6 bases and J by 7 bases, 13 bases remained unmatched. Per germline, CDR1 DFQATT and CDR2 SNEGSKA (reference sequence). Here the CDR3 reads CSASTGQGGGGYTF. In nucleotides, the CDR3 is TGCAGTGCAAGCACCGGACAGGGAGGTGGTGGCTACACCTTC.

The chain uses TRBV9 and TRBJ1-2, with D uncertain. Germline V CDR1 and CDR2: SGDLS, YYNGEE. V shed 3 bases and J shed 3 bases, with 12 bases lying between them. The CDR3 length is 14 residues. The CDR3 region is CASSDSAEYYGYTF. Here the CDR3 DNA reads TGTGCCAGCAGCGACAGCGCGGAATACTATGGCTACACCTTC.

The rearrangement links TRBV5-1 to TRBJ2-2; 9 bases are a match to TRBD1. The germline gives CDR1 SGHRS, CDR2 YFSETQ. This CDR3 region has 15 residues. Germline trimming cut 4 bases from V and 2 bases from J; bases unmatched to any gene: 3. CDR3 in DNA: TGCGCCAGCAGCGTACAGGGGGCTAACACCGGGGAGCTGTTTTTT. This codes for CASSVQGANTGELFF.

The CDR3 loop reads CASSPGPQNYGYTF. The CDR3 DNA reads as TGTGCCAGCAGCCCGGGACCGCAAAACTATGGCTACACCTTC. This sequence joins TRBV7-6 and TRBJ1-2, with D possibly TRBD1 on 5 matching bases. V was cut by 5 bases and J by 2 bases, with 12 bases left in between. This CDR3 contains 14 residues. Germline V CDR1 and CDR2: SGHVS, FNYEAQ.

This sequence joins TRBV24-1 and TRBJ1-4; the match to TRBD1 covers 10 bases. Germline V CDR1 and CDR2: KGHDR, SFDVKD. Trimming took 5 bases from V and 8 from J; bases not matched to a gene: 7. The CDR3 consists of 15 residues. The CDR3 bases are TGTGCCACCAGTGGAGGGGACAGGGGTCAAGAAAAACTGTTTTTT. Translation gives CATSGGDRGQEKLFF.

The table lists this clone with a few counts. The rearrangement joins TRBV6-1 to TRBJ2-1, with unresolved D. Germline V gene data show CDR1 as MNHNS and CDR2 as SASEGT. V lost 4 bases and J lost 0, with 13 bases in between. The CDR3 loop spans 16 amino acids. CDR3 in DNA: TGTGCCAGCAGTGCCTACGGCAGGAGCTCCTACAATGAGCAGTTCTTC. Translated: CASSAYGRSSYNEQFF.

This rearrangement joins TRBV30 to TRBJ2-5; 9 bases are a match to TRBD2. The CDR3 has 14 residues. The germline V gene has CDR1 GTSNPN and CDR2 SVGIG (reference sequence). The V and J ends lost 4 bases and 4 bases, in that order; junction bases with no gene match: 7. CDR3 amino acids: CAWTGAGGLETQYF. The CDR3 coding sequence is TGTGCCTGGACAGGGGCGGGAGGGCTAGAGACCCAGTACTTC.

To note about this clone: At one end the junction does not follow the germline gene, possibly because of a read error. The chain links TRBV7-8 to TRBJ2-7, with 13 bases lining up with TRBD2. This CDR3 is 18 amino acids long. Germline CDR1 reads SGHVS; CDR2 reads FQNEAQ. Here the CDR3 reads CAISLALAGGPMPYEQYF. The CDR3 nucleotides are TGTGCCATCAGCTTAGCACTAGCGGGAGGGCCTATGCCCTACGAGCAGTACTTC.

The gene calls are TRBV9 and TRBJ2-1; no definite D call. Germline CDR1 is SGDLS and CDR2 is YYNGEE. The V end was cut by 4 bases, the J end by 5 bases, with 13 bases between. This CDR3 is built from 14 residues. The CDR3 sequence: CASSPGRLDNEQFF. In DNA form, the CDR3 reads TGTGCCAGCAGCCCCGGCAGGTTAGACAATGAGCAGTTCTTC.

There are a few counts of this clone. The CDR3 DNA reads as TGTGCCAGCAGCCCTCCGGGACAGGGAGTGAGGAGGGAGACCCAGTACTTC. This sequence encodes CASSPPGQGVRRETQYF. The genes are TRBV11-2 and TRBJ2-5; 9 nucleotides align to TRBD1. Germline loops: CDR1 SGHAT, CDR2 FQNNGV. The length of the CDR3 is 17 residues. Germline trimming cut 5 bases from V and 5 bases from J; bases unmatched to any gene: 15.

This clone was seen repeatedly, ten times or more. The chain has TRBV20-1 and TRBJ2-7; D remains unclear. The CDR3 has 11 amino acids. Per the germline V gene, CDR1 is DFQATT and CDR2 is SNEGSKA (reference sequence). Trimming cost V 5 bases and J 3 bases, with 8 bases left between them. The CDR3 DNA follows: TGCAGTGCTGAGGCTGACTACGAGCAGTACTTC. It yields the protein CSAEADYEQYF.

This clone was seen at least ten times. DNA for the CDR3: TGCGCCAGCAGCCCCCCTGGAGGCCTCGTGAGGTCCTACGAGCAGTACTTC. Translation: CASSPPGGLVRSYEQYF. This chain connects TRBV4-3 to TRBJ2-7; TRBD2 might be the D (5 bases). Germline assignment: CDR1 LGHNA and CDR2 YSLEER. Deletions cut 4 bases from V and 1 base from J, with 20 bases between. CDR3 length equals 17 residues.

The chain carries TRBV5-5 and TRBJ1-2; possible D gene TRBD1, 5 bases. V dropped 3 bases and J dropped 8 bases, with 14 bases sitting between them. This CDR3 has 13 amino acids. Germline-derived CDR1 and CDR2 are SGHKS and YYEKEE (reference sequence). This CDR3 reads CASSSAPGKGYTF. The CDR3, as DNA: TGTGCCAGCAGCTCGGCCCCAGGGAAGGGCTACACCTTC.

This clone was detected a few times. V usage is TRBV27 and J usage is TRBJ1-1, with TRBD1 matching over 11 bases. The V gene end was trimmed by 6 bases and the J gene end by 6 bases; junction bases not matched to a gene: 9. This CDR3 has 15 residues. Germline V lookup: CDR1 MNHEY, CDR2 SMNVEV (reference sequence). CDR3 in DNA: TGTGCCAGCAGGGCCGGGACAGGGGGATCCGCTGAAGCTTTCTTT. Amino acids: CASRAGTGGSAEAFF.

The chain combines TRBV6-1 with TRBJ2-1, with 9 bases fitting TRBD2. Trimming cost V 4 bases and J 5 bases; bases outside gene matches: 12. Germline V gene data show CDR1 as MNHNS and CDR2 as SASEGT. This CDR3 comprises 17 residues. The DNA for the CDR3 is TGTGCCAGCAGTGGCCCCTCTAGGACTAGCGCCGACAATGAGCAGTTCTTC. The encoded protein is CASSGPSRTSADNEQFF.

This clone was seen only a few times. CDR3 nucleotides: TGTGCCAGCAGTCGACCGACTAGCGGAAAAATCTCCTACGAGCAGTACTTC. The encoded protein is CASSRPTSGKISYEQYF. The J gene is TRBJ2-7, the V gene TRBV6-1, with TRBD2 matching 9 bases. The V gene end was trimmed by 5 bases and the J gene end by 0 bases; junction bases not matched to a gene: 11. CDR3 length: 17 residues. Germline CDR1 and CDR2: MNHNS and SASEGT.

V and J are TRBV12-3 or TRBV12-4 and TRBJ2-1, with D possibly TRBD2 on 6 matching bases. V was cut by 7 bases and J by 6 bases, with 22 bases left in between. CDR3 length equals 16 residues. This chain's CDR3 is CASTSLGSTIGNEQFF. In DNA form, the CDR3 reads TGTGCCAGCACCTCCCTCGGGAGCACAATCGGCAATGAGCAGTTCTTC.

This chain connects TRBV11-2 to TRBJ1-1; D remains unclear. V was clipped by 1 base and J by 5 bases, with 5 bases between them. The CDR3 consists of 12 residues. Germline assignment: CDR1 SGHAT and CDR2 FQNNGV. The CDR3 spells CASSLVGTEAFF. The CDR3 DNA follows: TGTGCCAGCAGCTTAGTAGGGACTGAAGCTTTCTTT.

The rearrangement uses TRBV27 and TRBJ1-2, with a weak D call TRBD1 (5 bases). The CDR3 covers 15 residues. Trimming cost V 5 bases and J 7 bases, with 20 bases left between them. Germline V lookup: CDR1 MNHEY, CDR2 SMNVEV (reference sequence). CDR3 sequence reads: CASSPETDSLFGYTF. The CDR3 DNA reads as TGTGCCAGCAGTCCAGAGACAGACTCGCTCTTTGGCTACACCTTC.

V gene TRBV7-8 combines with J gene TRBJ2-5; 7 positions agree with TRBD2. The CDR3 is 16 amino acids. Germline V gene lookup returns CDR1 SGHVS and CDR2 FQNEAQ. V lost 1 base, J lost 2 bases, and 7 bases stayed unmatched. The CDR3 loop reads CASSLGTAGEQETQYF. CDR3 in DNA: TGTGCCAGCAGCTTAGGTACGGCGGGGGAACAAGAGACCCAGTACTTC.